Below, 27 T cell receptor beta chains from the same sample are listed, as sequenced in a study of T-cell reconstitution after alpha-beta-depleted transplantation in children (TCRdb year 2016). The library was made by PCR. The instrument given in TCRdb is Illumina HiSeq 2500. TCR libraries were prepared with molecular barcoding, using unique molecular identifiers to normalize TCRbeta repertoire quantification. Using fastp trimming at Q25 and MiXCR clonotype assembly, TCRdb reanalyzed the public sequencing data and kept in-frame beta chains. Every CDR3 protein is listed once, alongside the most common genes and DNA of its rows. This sample gives about 340,000 distinct CDR3 sequences in total; 10% of them show up just once. Jointly, the top ten make up roughly 2.5% of the sample. The sample here was PBMCs from the stem cell graft donor, taken from the stem cell graft. These TCRs come from a human donor who donated a stem cell graft to a child with acute lymphoblastic leukemia.

This clonotype was picked up many times. This chain joins TRBV7-9 and TRBJ2-7, with TRBD2 identical over 12 bases. The CDR3 has 14 amino acids. Germline assignment: CDR1 SEHNR and CDR2 FQNEAQ (reference sequence). The ends lost 6 bases at V and 6 bases at J; junction bases unmatched: 6. The CDR3: CASSVAGLAGEQYF. The CDR3 bases are TGTGCCAGCAGTGTGGCGGGACTAGCGGGCGAGCAGTACTTC.

The chain links TRBV20-1 to TRBJ1-1; D may be TRBD1 (5 bases). V lost 4 bases and J lost 5, with 17 bases in between. The length of the CDR3 is 14 residues. Germline CDR1 reads DFQATT; CDR2 reads SNEGSKA (reference sequence). The CDR3 region has the DNA TGCAGTGCTATGCCGTTTGGGGCGGAAACTGAAGCTTTCTTT. Its protein product is CSAMPFGAETEAFF.

The CDR3 sequence is CASRQGLLDYGYTF. The DNA for the CDR3 is TGTGCCAGCAGGCAGGGGCTACTGGACTATGGCTACACCTTC. The J gene is TRBJ1-2, the V gene TRBV12-3 or TRBV12-4; a weak D match, TRBD1 (6 bases). Trimming stripped 6 bases from V and 3 bases from J, with 14 bases between. There are 14 residues in the CDR3.

The chain uses TRBV7-8 and TRBJ1-1, with 7 bases aligning to TRBD1. This CDR3 comprises 14 residues. The junction had 2 bases not matched to a gene; V was cut back by 4 bases and J by 0 bases. CDR1 and CDR2 from the germline V gene are SGHVS and FQNEAQ. CDR3 amino acids: CASSWDRLNTEAFF. The CDR3 DNA reads TGTGCCAGCAGCTGGGACAGACTGAACACTGAAGCTTTCTTT.

The gene calls are TRBV5-6 and TRBJ1-5, with D possibly TRBD1 on 5 matching bases. CDR1 SGHDT and CDR2 YYEEEE come from the germline V gene. V lost 0 bases and J lost 5, with 18 bases in between. The CDR3 extends over 17 amino acids. This chain's CDR3 is CASSLGATYRGDQPQHF. CDR3 sequence (DNA): TGTGCCAGCAGCTTGGGGGCGACCTACCGGGGGGATCAGCCCCAGCATTTT.

This clonotype appeared a few times. The rearrangement joins TRBV10-3 to TRBJ2-6; D gene ambiguous. Trimming cost V 4 bases and J 0 bases, with 4 bases left between them. Germline V gene data show CDR1 as ENHRY and CDR2 as SYGVKD. This CDR3 has 14 residues. DNA for the CDR3: TGTGCCATCAGTGCCCACTCTGGGGCCAACGTCCTGACTTTC. It translates to CAISAHSGANVLTF.

This clonotype has more than one count but fewer than ten. The chain links TRBV27 to TRBJ1-1, with 7 bases that match TRBD1. The CDR3 covers 17 residues. Per the germline V gene, CDR1 is MNHEY and CDR2 is SMNVEV (reference sequence). V lost 4 bases to trimming and J lost 1 base; unmatched junction nucleotides: 12. CDR3 in DNA: TGTGCCAGCAGTTCATTTCAGTCCCGGGACAGGAACACTGAAGCTTTCTTT. This gives the protein CASSSFQSRDRNTEAFF.

V gene TRBV20-1 combines with J gene TRBJ2-7, with D perhaps matching TRBD2 (5 bases). V lost 3 bases and J 3 bases, leaving 15 bases between the germline ends. Germline V gene lookup returns CDR1 DFQATT and CDR2 SNEGSKA (reference sequence). The CDR3 extends over 14 amino acids. The CDR3 coding sequence is TGCAGTGCTAGCCGAGCGGAGTGGGTCTACGAGCAGTACTTC. This sequence encodes CSASRAEWVYEQYF.

This clonotype has just a few counts. The V gene is TRBV12-3 or TRBV12-4, the J gene TRBJ2-2, with unresolved D. The CDR3 runs to 13 residues. V was pared by 5 bases and J by 6 bases, with 10 bases between. The DNA for the CDR3 is TGTGCCAGCAGTGACACTGGGGCCGGGGAGCTGTTTTTT. Amino acids: CASSDTGAGELFF.

This chain connects TRBV28 to TRBJ2-6; D unclear. Germline lookup yields CDR1 MDHEN and CDR2 SYDVKM. The germline V and J ends were trimmed by 4 bases and 2 bases, with 6 bases remaining between them. The CDR3 covers 14 residues. DNA for the CDR3: TGTGCCAGCAGTTCAACCGCTGGGGCCAACGTCCTGACTTTC. Protein sequence: CASSSTAGANVLTF.

This clonotype was detected a few times. The chain joins TRBV25-1 to TRBJ1-5, with 10 bases aligning to TRBD1. With 6 bases clipped from V and 2 bases from J, the junction kept 7 bases outside the gene matches. The CDR3 has 16 residues. Germline V gene data show CDR1 as MGHDK and CDR2 as SYGVNS. CDR3 region: CASSDTGTGGNQPQHF. CDR3 nucleotides: TGTGCCAGCAGCGATACCGGGACAGGGGGCAATCAGCCCCAGCATTTT.

The chain recombines TRBV20-1 with TRBJ2-7, with D perhaps being TRBD1 or TRBD2 (7 bases each). V dropped 6 bases and J dropped 0 bases, with 21 bases sitting between them. Germline V lookup: CDR1 DFQATT, CDR2 SNEGSKA (reference sequence). CDR3 size: 16 residues. The CDR3: CSAAGGDLHSSYEQYF. CDR3 nucleotides: TGCAGTGCCGCAGGGGGGGATCTACACAGCTCCTACGAGCAGTACTTC.

In this sample, this clonotype turned up many times. The CDR3 reads CASSPTQGLSYEQYF. Written as DNA, the CDR3 is TGTGCCAGCAGCCCCACACAGGGTCTCTCCTACGAGCAGTACTTC. The chain is built from TRBV27 and TRBJ2-7; TRBD1 might be the D (6 bases). The CDR3 is 15 amino acids. In germline, CDR1 is MNHEY, CDR2 SMNVEV (reference sequence). Deletions cut 6 bases from V and 0 bases from J, with 15 bases between.

There are a few counts of this clonotype. The chain joins TRBV13 to TRBJ1-6; D ambiguous. The germline CDR1 and CDR2 sequences are PRHDT and FYEKMQ (reference sequence). The CDR3 totals 12 residues. The V end lost 1 base, the J end lost 8 bases, and 3 bases lay between the germline ends. In DNA form, the CDR3 reads TGTGCCAGCAGCTTAGTAGATTCACCCCTCCACTTT. It translates to CASSLVDSPLHF.

The rearrangement uses TRBV6-1 and TRBJ1-5, with D perhaps TRBD1 (5 bases). Germline lookup yields CDR1 MNHNS and CDR2 SASEGT. This CDR3 is built from 13 residues. V dropped 3 bases and J dropped 5 bases, with 8 bases sitting between them. As DNA, the CDR3 is TGTGCCAGCAGTGAGAGAGGGGATCAGCCCCAGCATTTT. This sequence encodes CASSERGDQPQHF.

This clonotype showed up many times. The chain uses TRBV5-1 and TRBJ2-5; 11 nucleotides agree with TRBD2. J was trimmed by 3 bases and V by 3 bases; bases with no gene match: 4. CDR1 SGHRS and CDR2 YFSETQ come from the germline V gene. The CDR3 runs to 15 residues. The CDR3 protein is CASSSGTSGEETQYF. As DNA, the CDR3 is TGCGCCAGCAGCTCAGGGACTAGCGGAGAAGAGACCCAGTACTTC.

This clonotype was observed many times. This rearrangement joins TRBV25-1 to TRBJ2-7; TRBD1 aligns across 11 bases. Germline V gene lookup returns CDR1 MGHDK and CDR2 SYGVNS. V was clipped by 10 bases and J by 4 bases; unmatched bases: 6. CDR3 size: 13 residues. The CDR3: CATRGQGAYEQYF. The CDR3 nucleotides are TGTGCCACCAGAGGACAGGGGGCATACGAGCAGTACTTC.

This clonotype was counted at least ten times. This sequence joins TRBV5-1 and TRBJ2-7; 10 nucleotides line up with TRBD2. CDR1 is SGHRS, CDR2 YFSETQ, per germline. The CDR3 extends over 15 amino acids. V trimming: 4 bases; J trimming: 2 bases; junction bases outside the gene matches: 6. CDR3 protein: CASSRAGTSAYEQYF. DNA of the CDR3: TGCGCCAGCAGCCGAGCCGGGACTAGCGCCTACGAGCAGTACTTC.

This clonotype has a count of ten or more. The chain recombines TRBV7-6 with TRBJ2-3, with 8 bases fitting TRBD2. The CDR3 is 18 residues long. The germline CDR1 and CDR2 sequences are SGHVS and FNYEAQ. With V trimmed by 1 base and J by 5 bases, 14 bases remained unmatched. As DNA, the CDR3 is TGTGCCAGCAGCTTAGGGGGATTAGCGGGATTGCGGGAAGATACGCAGTATTTT. Protein product: CASSLGGLAGLREDTQYF.

The chain is built from TRBV28 and TRBJ2-7, with 13 bases aligning to TRBD2. The CDR3 contains 16 residues. Germline V gene data show CDR1 as MDHEN and CDR2 as SYDVKM. V shed 5 bases, J shed 7 bases, and the junction held 11 bases outside the gene matches. The chain's CDR3 is CASSPLGLAGESEQYF. CDR3 in DNA: TGTGCCAGCAGTCCCTTAGGACTAGCGGGAGAGTCTGAGCAGTACTTC.

This clonotype was seen only a few times. The V gene is TRBV12-3 or TRBV12-4, the J gene TRBJ1-1, with 9 bases aligning to TRBD1. CDR3 size: 15 residues. V dropped 6 bases and J dropped 3; count of bases not matched to a gene: 8. The CDR3 bases are TGTGCCAGCAGCACATACAGGGGGCAGGACACTGAAGCTTTCTTT. It specifies CASSTYRGQDTEAFF.

This clonotype was counted at least ten times. The V gene is TRBV12-3 or TRBV12-4, the J gene TRBJ2-5, with a possible D match to TRBD2 (5 bases). The CDR3 sequence is 13 residues long. V shed 4 bases and J shed 9 bases, with 15 bases lying between them. CDR3 coding DNA: TGTGCCAGCAGTTCCGACCCCCGAGGGCCCCAGTACTTC. Translation: CASSSDPRGPQYF.

This clonotype has just a few counts. The chain has TRBV12-3 or TRBV12-4 and TRBJ2-5; the match to TRBD1 covers 7 bases. The length of the CDR3 is 15 residues. The trim removed 4 bases at V and 0 bases at J, leaving 5 bases unmatched. The CDR3 sequence: CASSSQGVDQETQYF. For the CDR3, the DNA is TGTGCCAGCAGTTCTCAGGGGGTGGACCAAGAGACCCAGTACTTC.

This clonotype was counted between two and nine times. The chain couples TRBV5-1 to TRBJ2-3; D may be TRBD1 (6 bases). Germline assignment: CDR1 SGHRS and CDR2 YFSETQ. V lost 0 bases to trimming and J lost 0 bases, with 8 bases between them. The CDR3 has 15 residues. CDR3 amino acids: CASSLDGQSTDTQYF. The CDR3 coding sequence is TGCGCCAGCAGCTTGGACGGACAGAGCACAGATACGCAGTATTTT.

This clonotype was seen a few times. This chain joins TRBV7-3 and TRBJ2-5, with 8 nucleotides matching TRBD1. Germline CDR1 reads SGHTA; CDR2 reads FQGTGA. This CDR3 is 15 amino acids long. The J segment lost 2 bases and the V segment lost 2 bases, leaving 4 bases of the junction unmatched. The CDR3: CASSLQGARQETQYF. The CDR3 DNA is TGTGCCAGCAGCTTACAGGGGGCGCGACAAGAGACCCAGTACTTC.

V and J are TRBV7-3 and TRBJ2-1; 11 bases are shared with TRBD2. With 3 bases clipped from V and 11 bases from J, the junction kept 9 bases outside the gene matches. Germline loops: CDR1 SGHTA, CDR2 FQGTGA. This CDR3 has 15 residues. Written as DNA, the CDR3 is TGTGCCAGCAGCTTGGACGGGACTAGCGGTAATAAGCAGTTCTTC. It specifies CASSLDGTSGNKQFF.

This chain links TRBV9 with TRBJ1-1, with unresolved D. The germline gives CDR1 SGDLS, CDR2 YYNGEE. V gave up 0 bases and J gave up 1 base, with 4 bases separating them. This CDR3 contains 13 residues. CDR3 amino acids: CASSVARNTEAFF. The DNA of the CDR3 is TGTGCCAGCAGCGTAGCTAGGAACACTGAAGCTTTCTTT.